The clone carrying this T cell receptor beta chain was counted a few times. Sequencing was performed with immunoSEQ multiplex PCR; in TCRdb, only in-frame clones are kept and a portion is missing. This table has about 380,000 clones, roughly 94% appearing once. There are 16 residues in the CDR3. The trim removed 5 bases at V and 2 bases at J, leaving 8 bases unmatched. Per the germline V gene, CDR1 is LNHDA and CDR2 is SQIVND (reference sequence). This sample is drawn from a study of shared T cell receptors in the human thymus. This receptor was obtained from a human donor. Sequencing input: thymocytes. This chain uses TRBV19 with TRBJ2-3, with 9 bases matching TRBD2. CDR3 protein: CASSDRTSASTDTQYF. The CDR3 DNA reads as TGTGCCAGTAGTGACAGGACTAGCGCATCCACAGATACGCAGTATTTT.